Included here is one T cell receptor beta chain sequence, with context. No cognate antigen has been identified for it. There are no base qualities to consult, and no much larger clone falls within one base. The sample is drawn from a study of STAT3 mutations in large granular lymphocyte leukemia (dated by TCRdb to between 2019 and 2020). Study-wide context: Canonical activating STAT3 mutations were detected in roughly half of the longitudinally sequenced T-LGLL patients. More than half of T-LGLL patients received one or more immunosuppressive therapy regimens, with hematologic response in 40% to 50% of those treated. Patients with T-cell large granular lymphocyte leukemia underwent serial deep sequencing of TCRbeta CDR3 and STAT3 to reconstruct clonal hierarchy and dynamics. From an initial cohort of hundreds of LGL patients, 20 or so representative T-LGLL cases were selected for longitudinal TCRbeta and STAT3 sequencing. As controls, the study also included longitudinal sequencing of two patients with natural killer LGL leukemia. Each patient was sequenced at an average of around 4 time points, ranging from 2 to 8 samplings.

Broad study findings and their caveats: Several patients had a dominant TCR clone burden greater than the STAT3 mutant burden, which suggests that the STAT3 mutation arose secondarily within a clone that had already expanded. All T-LGLL patients had at least one immunodominant TCRbeta clonotype, and roughly half had multiple immunodominant subclonotypes. In about 30% of the 18 patients, TCR clonotype switching occurred after therapy, and every newly emerging clone was STAT3 wild type. Because no samples were available when a clone first appeared, clonal expansion had to be inferred from samplings taken at other points. Linking therapy response to changes in TCR clonal burden was complicated by variable intervals between samplings and by differing treatment regimens. Because codominant clonotypes persisted in some patients, a small but highly pathogenic clone may have been missed.

DNA was extracted from blood mononuclear cells, with the same DNA used for both TCR and STAT3 sequencing. An Illumina MiSeq was used to sequence the TCRbeta libraries, yielding an average of approximately 43,000 productive templates per sample. Multiplex PCR amplification was used to generate TCRbeta CDR3 libraries with the immunoSEQ assay. The authors' pipeline ran thus. Repertoire diversity was calculated as previously defined, and values close to 0 indicated extremely monoclonal samples. The immuneACCESS repertoire file appears here via TCRdb, limited to in-frame rearrangements. These files lack a portion of the clones; in checked studies, under half of the deficit traces to unresolved V genes, and the cause of the others is not known. V, J and clone size are taken as reported in that table, and D and trimming were inferred from the DNA itself. The sample data list 3,100 or so clones, and about two thirds of these were observed just once. In total, the top ten clones hold roughly 17% of the sample.

Sequencing used peripheral blood mononuclear cells. This receptor was taken from a woman in her thirties or forties with T-cell large granular lymphocyte leukemia. Some clones in this sample may be carry-over from other donors' samples. The age is the age at diagnosis.

The nucleotide sequence reads TGTGCCAGCAGCTTTTCCCCCGGAGAAAAACTGTTTTTT. The encoded protein is CASSFSPGEKLFF. This sequence uses TRBV7-9 and TRBJ1-4; the D gene cannot be named for sure. Including cysteine and phenylalanine, the CDR3 has 13 amino acids. This entry keeps only the CDR3 DNA: 39 bases, framed from base 1. The germline V gene encodes CDR1 SEHNR and CDR2 FQNEAQ (reference sequence). A distance of 10 bases separates the germline ends of V and J, which lose 3 bases and 8 bases respectively.